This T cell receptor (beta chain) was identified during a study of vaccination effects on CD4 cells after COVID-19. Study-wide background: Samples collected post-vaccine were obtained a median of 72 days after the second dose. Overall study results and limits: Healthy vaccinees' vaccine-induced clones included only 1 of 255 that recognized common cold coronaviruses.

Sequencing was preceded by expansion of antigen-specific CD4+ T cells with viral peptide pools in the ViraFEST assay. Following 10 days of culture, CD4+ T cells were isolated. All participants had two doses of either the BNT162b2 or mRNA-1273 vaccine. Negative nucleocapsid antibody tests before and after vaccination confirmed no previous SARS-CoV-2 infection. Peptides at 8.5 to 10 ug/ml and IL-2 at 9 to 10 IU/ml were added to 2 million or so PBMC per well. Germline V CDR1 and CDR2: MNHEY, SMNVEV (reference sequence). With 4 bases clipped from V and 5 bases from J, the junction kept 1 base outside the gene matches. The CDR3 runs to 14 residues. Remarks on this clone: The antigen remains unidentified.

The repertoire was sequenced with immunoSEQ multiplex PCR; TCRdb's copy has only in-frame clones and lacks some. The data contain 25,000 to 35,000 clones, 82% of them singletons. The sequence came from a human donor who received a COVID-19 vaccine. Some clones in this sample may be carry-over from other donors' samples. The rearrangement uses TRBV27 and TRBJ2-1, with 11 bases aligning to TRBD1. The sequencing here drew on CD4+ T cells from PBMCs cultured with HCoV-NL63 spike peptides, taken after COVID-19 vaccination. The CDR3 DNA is TGTGCCAGCAGTTGGGACAGGGGGAACAATGAGCAGTTCTTC. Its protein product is CASSWDRGNNEQFF.